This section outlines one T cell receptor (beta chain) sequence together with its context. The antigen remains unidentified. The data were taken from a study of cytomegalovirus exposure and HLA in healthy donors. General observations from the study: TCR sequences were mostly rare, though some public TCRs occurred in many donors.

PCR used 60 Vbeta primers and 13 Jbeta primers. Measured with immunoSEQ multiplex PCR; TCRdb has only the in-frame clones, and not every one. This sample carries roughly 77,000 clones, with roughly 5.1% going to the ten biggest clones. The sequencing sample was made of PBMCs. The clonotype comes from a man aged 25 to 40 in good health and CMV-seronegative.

CDR3 protein: CASSSLDREAFF. As DNA, the CDR3 is TGTGCCAGCAGTTCCCTAGACAGAGAAGCTTTCTTT. This chain connects TRBV6-5 to TRBJ1-1, with a possible D match to TRBD1 (5 bases). This CDR3 spans 12 amino acids. Trimming pared 4 bases from V and 8 bases from J, leaving 11 bases between. The germline V gene encodes CDR1 MNHEY and CDR2 SVGAGI.